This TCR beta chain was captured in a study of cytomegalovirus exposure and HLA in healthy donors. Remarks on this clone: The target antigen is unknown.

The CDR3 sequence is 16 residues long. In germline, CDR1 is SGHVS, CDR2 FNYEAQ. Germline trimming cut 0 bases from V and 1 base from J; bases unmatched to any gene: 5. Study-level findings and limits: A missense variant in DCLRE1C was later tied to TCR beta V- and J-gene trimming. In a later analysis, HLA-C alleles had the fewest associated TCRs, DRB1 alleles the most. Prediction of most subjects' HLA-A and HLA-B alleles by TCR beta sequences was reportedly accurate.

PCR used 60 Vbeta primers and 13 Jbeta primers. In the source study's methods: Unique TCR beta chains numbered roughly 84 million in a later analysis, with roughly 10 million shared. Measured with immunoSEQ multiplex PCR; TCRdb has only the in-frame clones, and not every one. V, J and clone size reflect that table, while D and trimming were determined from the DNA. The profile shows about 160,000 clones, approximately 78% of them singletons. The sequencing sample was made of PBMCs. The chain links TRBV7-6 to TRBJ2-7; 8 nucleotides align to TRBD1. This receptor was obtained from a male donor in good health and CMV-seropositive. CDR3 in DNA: TGTGCCAGCAGCTTAGCGGTCACAGGGGGGTCCTACGAGCAGTACTTC. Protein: CASSLAVTGGSYEQYF.